This T cell receptor beta chain appears in the sequencing data of a study of T cells in Graves' hyperthyroidism and ophthalmopathy (dated by TCRdb to the late 2010s). In terms of the full investigation: Peripheral blood was sampled at the time of initial diagnosis, prior to any treatment. After sampling, hyperthyroidism patients received methimazole starting at 30 mg daily, and ophthalmopathy patients received high-dose intravenous methylprednisolone. In addition, the study compared T-cell repertoires in thyroid tissue and in blood from about 6 Graves' hyperthyroidism patients. A discovery cohort of about a hundred patients, about 40 with Graves' ophthalmopathy and roughly 59 with stable Graves' hyperthyroidism, was used to find distinguishing TCR V-J signatures. The paper reports TCR Vbeta CDR3 sequencing of approximately 140 peripheral blood samples: some 41 ophthalmopathy, roughly 74 hyperthyroidism and around 17 progressor patients. The 85 to 100 discovery patients were randomly split 7:3 into training and test sets. Prospective prediction of ophthalmopathy was tested in an independent validation cohort of fewer than 20 hyperthyroidism patients and 17 patients who later progressed to ophthalmopathy. Summary of the overall study and its limitations: No statistical method was used to fix the sample size in advance, and group allocation was not hidden from the investigators. Most expanded thyroid clonotypes (frequency above 0.001) were also detected in blood, suggesting blood repertoires may reflect thyroid immune responses. A 13 V-J signature model separated ophthalmopathy from stable hyperthyroidism, with about 88% sensitivity and roughly 81% specificity in cross-validation and 80%/75% in testing. In validation, the model predicted progression to ophthalmopathy a median of 6.5 months before onset, with approximately 70% sensitivity and 72.22% specificity.

In the ophthalmopathy patients, disease was moderately to severely active, with a Clinical Activity Score of 3 or more, a NOSPECS grade of 4 or more, and a duration of less than 3 months. Exclusion was applied to patients with uncontrolled infections, other autoimmune diseases, pregnancy or lactation. Diagnoses relied on clinical symptoms, serum thyroxine and TRAb, thyroid ultrasound and orbital computed tomography. PBMCs were isolated from 7.5 to 10 ml of fresh peripheral blood by Ficoll-Paque density gradient centrifugation. Total RNA was extracted using Trizol reagent, and RNA quality was assessed on an Agilent 2100 Bioanalyzer. Of note for this clonotype: Its target antigen remains unknown. The sample holds no much larger clone one base away, and base qualities are not on file.

V loses 5 bases of germline sequence and J loses 1 base, and the interval between the two ends is 18 bases. The CDR1 and CDR2 encoded by the germline V gene are MNHNS and SASEGT. The CDR3 covers 16 residues, taking in both the cysteine and the phenylalanine. Only the CDR3 region is kept as DNA, spanning 48 bases read in frame from base 1. Amplification of TCR beta CDR3 regions was carried out from RNA transcripts. A first-round RT-PCR of the TCR CDR3 used the HTBI primer set with the Qiagen OneStep RT-PCR kit. A second multiplex PCR round built the libraries, followed by size selection and purification. Paired-end sequencing of the libraries was performed with 100 bp reads on an Illumina HiSeq2000. In the source study's methods: Raw data were processed with SOAPnuke, discarding reads with adapters, uncalled bases, mean Phred below 15, or no exact constant-primer or identifier match. COPE v1.2.5 was used to merge high-quality paired reads, and clonotypes were defined as unique nucleotide sequences. MiTCR v1.1 was used to align the clonotypes against IMGT TRBV, TRBD and TRBJ reference segments. The analysis was restricted to V-J combinations with a frequency above 0.0001, which together covered about 99% of the repertoires. The TCS score was defined as F50 (clonal expansion) divided by E x V (chaos), with BLOSUM62-based TCRdist calculated between CDR3 peptides within each V-J. Welch's t-statistics and random forest reduced 514 V-J features to under 15, which were used in a naive Bayes classifier (R e1071). Using fastp at Q25 and MiXCR, TCRdb reprocessed the public reads and kept productive beta chains. Merged by CDR3 protein, the rows form single entries marked with the most common genes and DNA. The V and J calls and clone size are TCRdb's, not the authors'. A total of approximately 600,000 distinct CDR3 sequences appear in this sample, around 21% of them only once. The biggest ten clones account for approximately 30% of the sample.

The sequenced sample consisted of blood. The chain is made from TRBV6-1 and TRBJ2-7, with TRBD2 as a weak D call on 6 bases. The sequence was obtained from a young man with Graves' ophthalmopathy. The CDR3 region: CASSRRLREGSYEQYF. Here is the DNA: TGTGCCAGCAGTAGGAGGTTGCGGGAAGGGTCCTACGAGCAGTACTTC.